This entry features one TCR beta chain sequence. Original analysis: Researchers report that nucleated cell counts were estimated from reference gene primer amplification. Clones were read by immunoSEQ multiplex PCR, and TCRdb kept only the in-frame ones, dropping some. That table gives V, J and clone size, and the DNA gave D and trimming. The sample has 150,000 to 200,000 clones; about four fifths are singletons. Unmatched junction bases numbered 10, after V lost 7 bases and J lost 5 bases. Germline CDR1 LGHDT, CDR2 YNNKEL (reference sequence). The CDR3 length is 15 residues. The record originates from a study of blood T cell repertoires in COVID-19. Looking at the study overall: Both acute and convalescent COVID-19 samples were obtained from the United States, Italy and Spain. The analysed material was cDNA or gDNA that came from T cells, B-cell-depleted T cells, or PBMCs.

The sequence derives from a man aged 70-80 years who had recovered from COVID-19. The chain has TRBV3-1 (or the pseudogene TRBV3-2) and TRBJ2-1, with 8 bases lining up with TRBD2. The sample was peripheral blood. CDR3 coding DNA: TGTGCCAGCACCCCGGGGGGGTCTAGAAACAATGAGCAGTTCTTC. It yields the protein CASTPGGSRNNEQFF.